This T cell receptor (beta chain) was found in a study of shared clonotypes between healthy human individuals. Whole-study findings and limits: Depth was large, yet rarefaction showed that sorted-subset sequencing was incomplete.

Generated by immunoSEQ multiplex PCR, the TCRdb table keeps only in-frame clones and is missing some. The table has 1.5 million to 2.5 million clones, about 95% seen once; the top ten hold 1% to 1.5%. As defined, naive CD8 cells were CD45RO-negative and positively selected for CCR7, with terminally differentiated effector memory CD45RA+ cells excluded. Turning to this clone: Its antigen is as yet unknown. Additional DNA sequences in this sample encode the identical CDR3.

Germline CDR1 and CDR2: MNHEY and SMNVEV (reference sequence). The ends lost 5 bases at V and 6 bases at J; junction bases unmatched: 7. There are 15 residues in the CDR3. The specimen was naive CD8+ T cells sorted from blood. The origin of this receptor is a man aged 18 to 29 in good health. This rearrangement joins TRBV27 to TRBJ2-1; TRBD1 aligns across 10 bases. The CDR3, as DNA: TGTGCCAGCAGTACGGGGACAGGGGCAGTCAATGAGCAGTTCTTC. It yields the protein CASSTGTGAVNEQFF.